A single sample is the source of the 18 T cell receptor beta chains below, sequenced in a study of T cell responses to AZD1222 COVID-19 vaccine. Data came from immunoSEQ multiplex PCR; TCRdb stores just in-frame clones and leaves some out. The sample holds roughly 100,000 clones, around 82% seen once. The sequences come from peripheral blood, collected on day 0 of AZD1222 vaccination. Receptors originate from an adult in good health.

This chain uses TRBV3-1 (or the pseudogene TRBV3-2) with TRBJ2-7, with D perhaps TRBD1 (6 bases). This CDR3 comprises 15 residues. Deletions cut 2 bases from V and 5 bases from J, with 16 bases between. CDR1 is LGHDT and CDR2 is YNNKEL in the germline V gene (reference sequence). The DNA for the CDR3 is TGTGCCAGCAGCCAAATATGGCAGGGGAGCCACGAGCAGTACTTC. It is translated as CASSQIWQGSHEQYF.

This chain links TRBV28 with TRBJ2-1; D ambiguous. This CDR3 region has 12 residues. Trimming removed 1 base from V and 9 bases from J, with 7 bases in between. Germline assignment: CDR1 MDHEN and CDR2 SYDVKM. This chain's CDR3 is CASSLSASEQFF. The DNA for the CDR3 is TGTGCCAGCAGTTTATCGGCTAGTGAGCAGTTCTTC.

This clone occurred a few times. The chain carries TRBV4-3 and TRBJ2-1; D gene ambiguous. Germline assignment: CDR1 LGHNA and CDR2 YSLEER. The CDR3 is made up of 13 amino acids. V was clipped by 0 bases and J by 5 bases, with 5 bases between them. In DNA form, the CDR3 reads TGCGCCAGCAGCCAAGAGGCAGACAATGAGCAGTTCTTC. Protein: CASSQEADNEQFF.

The chain is built from TRBV7-9 and TRBJ2-2; D ambiguous. Trimming removed 4 bases at V and 6 bases at J, with 6 bases between. The CDR3 consists of 12 residues. The germline CDR1 and CDR2 sequences are SEHNR and FQNEAQ (reference sequence). CDR3 bases: TGTGCCAGCAGCTCAGGAGCCGGGGAGCTGTTTTTT. This translates into CASSSGAGELFF.

The chain uses TRBV6-2 or TRBV6-3 and TRBJ1-1, with D perhaps TRBD1 (5 bases). Germline-derived CDR1 and CDR2 are MNHEY and SVGEGT. The CDR3 runs to 14 residues. V dropped 4 bases and J dropped 2 bases, with 11 bases sitting between them. The CDR3: CASSSPGLNTEAFF. The CDR3 nucleotides are TGTGCCAGCAGTTCACCGGGGCTAAACACTGAAGCTTTCTTT.

The gene calls are TRBV4-1 and TRBJ2-7, with D perhaps TRBD2 (5 bases). V was shortened by 3 bases and J by 0 bases, with 6 bases between the two germline ends. The CDR3 sequence is 13 residues long. Per germline, CDR1 MGHRA and CDR2 YSYEKL. CDR3 bases: TGCGCCAGCAGCCACACTAGCTCCTACGAGCAGTACTTC. Its protein is CASSHTSSYEQYF.

The chain has TRBV11-2 and TRBJ2-5; D might be TRBD2 (6 bases). Trimming removed 1 base at V and 1 base at J, with 19 bases between. The CDR3 length is 18 residues. Germline V gene sequence: CDR1 SGHAT, CDR2 FQNNGV. CDR3 region: CASSLVGLNHLAQETQYF. The CDR3 bases are TGTGCCAGCAGCTTAGTGGGACTGAATCACCTCGCCCAAGAGACCCAGTACTTC. Full variable domain (missing parts from reference TRBV11-2 and TRBJ2-5): EAGVAQSPRYKIIEKRQSVAFWCNPISGHATLYWYQQILGQGPKLLIQFQNNGVVDDSQLPKDRFSAERLKGVDSTLKIQPAKLEDSAVYLCASSLVGLNHLAQETQYFGPGTRLLVL.

The chain couples TRBV24-1 to TRBJ2-7; D perhaps matches TRBD2 (6 bases). V lost 9 bases to trimming and J lost 0 bases, with 11 bases between them. Germline values: CDR1 KGHDR, CDR2 SFDVKD. This CDR3 contains 13 residues. The CDR3 DNA sequence: TGTGCCACCCCCGGGACTTCCTCCTACGAGCAGTACTTC. It specifies CATPGTSSYEQYF.

The rearrangement uses TRBV9 and TRBJ1-2, with D possibly TRBD1 on 6 matching bases. CDR3 size: 15 residues. Trimming cost V 0 bases and J 4 bases, with 13 bases left between them. Germline CDR1 is SGDLS and CDR2 is YYNGEE. This CDR3 is CASSVAPGASYGYTF. The CDR3 bases are TGTGCCAGCAGCGTAGCCCCGGGGGCATCCTATGGCTACACCTTC.

The chain recombines TRBV4-3 with TRBJ2-5; D may be TRBD2 (6 bases). The V gene's germline CDR1 is LGHNA and CDR2 YSLEER. Trimming left V 0 bases short and J 7 bases short, with 15 bases between. This CDR3 region has 15 residues. The CDR3 region is CASSQEGGRGGTQYF. The CDR3 DNA is TGCGCCAGCAGCCAAGAGGGGGGAAGGGGAGGGACCCAGTACTTC.

The chain carries TRBV12-3 or TRBV12-4 and TRBJ1-2; no reliable D call. V shed 4 bases and J shed 3 bases, with 9 bases lying between them. This CDR3 spans 13 amino acids. This chain's CDR3 is CASSSIQDYGYTF. The CDR3 DNA reads TGTGCCAGCAGTTCGATCCAAGACTATGGCTACACCTTC.

The chain is built from TRBV18 and TRBJ2-7; 10 nucleotides align to TRBD1. Germline V gene lookup returns CDR1 KGHSH and CDR2 LQKENI. Germline trimming cut 5 bases from V and 2 bases from J; bases unmatched to any gene: 3. This CDR3 comprises 14 residues. The CDR3 loop reads CASSTDRGTYEQYF. The CDR3 region has the DNA TGTGCCAGCTCAACGGACAGGGGGACCTACGAGCAGTACTTC.

This clone appeared a few times. V and J are TRBV6-5 and TRBJ2-1; D possibly uses TRBD1 or TRBD2 (5 bases each). Germline assignment: CDR1 MNHEY and CDR2 SVGAGI. V was shortened by 0 bases and J by 8 bases, with 8 bases between the two germline ends. CDR3 length: 13 amino acids. This CDR3 is CASSYSVGDEQFF. DNA of the CDR3: TGTGCCAGCAGTTACTCGGTGGGGGATGAGCAGTTCTTC.

The rearrangement links TRBV15 to TRBJ1-3; D is uncertain. The ends were cut back, 0 bases at V and 2 bases at J, with 20 bases in the middle. Per the germline V gene, CDR1 is LNHNV and CDR2 is YYDKDF (reference sequence). This CDR3 contains 19 residues. CDR3 region: CATSRDLGSGFKTGNTIYF. In DNA, the CDR3 is TGTGCCACCAGCAGAGATTTGGGGTCGGGGTTTAAGACTGGAAACACCATATATTTT.

This clone has only a few counts. This chain joins TRBV23-1 and TRBJ1-5; no clear D gene. TRBV23-1 is identified as an open reading frame with a role that is uncertain. This CDR3 contains 13 residues. V gave up 5 bases and J gave up 0 bases, with 5 bases separating them. CDR3 sequence reads: CASSNSSNQPQHF. The CDR3 DNA follows: TGCGCCAGCAGTAATAGTAGCAATCAGCCCCAGCATTTT.

V is TRBV6-1 and J is TRBJ1-1; 8 bases match TRBD1. The junction had 7 bases not matched to a gene; V was cut back by 4 bases and J by 0 bases. The CDR3 covers 16 residues. Germline CDR1 reads MNHNS; CDR2 reads SASEGT. CDR3 sequence (DNA): TGTGCCAGCAGTGGTGGACAGGGCCAAATGAACACTGAAGCTTTCTTT. This sequence encodes CASSGGQGQMNTEAFF.

The genes are TRBV10-3 and TRBJ2-3; 7 bases fit TRBD2. This CDR3 spans 12 amino acids. Germline CDR1 ENHRY, CDR2 SYGVKD. V shed 3 bases and J 8 bases; nucleotides not matched to a gene: 2. The CDR3 DNA sequence: TGTGCCATCAGTGATGGACTAGGTACGCAGTATTTT. It codes for CAISDGLGTQYF.

The chain recombines TRBV4-2 with TRBJ2-1, with TRBD2 as a possible D gene (5 bases). The CDR3 is made up of 16 amino acids. V shed 0 bases and J shed 0 bases, with 9 bases lying between them. CDR1 is LGHNA, CDR2 YNFKEQ, per germline. The CDR3, as DNA: TGTGCCAGCAGCCAAGACGGACTTCCCTCCTACAATGAGCAGTTCTTC. It encodes CASSQDGLPSYNEQFF.